This T cell receptor beta chain was documented in a study of beta chain features in type 1 diabetes. Study-level information: Sorted cells from all samples, numbering approximately 110,000,000, were examined. The study's findings and limits: Healthy donors had naive, central memory and Treg TCRB repertoires that appeared less similar than those seen among patients.

Sequencing targeted expressed TCRB transcripts, as all isolated RNA had been reverse transcribed. Some clones are missing from TCRdb's copy, which holds only in-frame ones; the method was immunoSEQ multiplex PCR. The table includes 110,000 to 150,000 clones, about 9.1% detected once. Only one heparinised blood draw was taken per donor, and its volume averaged about 120 mL. Markers CD45RO/CCR7/CD25/CD127/CD95/CD27 served to sort CD4+ naive, central memory, regulatory and stem cell-like memory cells. CDR1 SGHTA and CDR2 FQGNSA come from the germline V gene. V shed 4 bases and J 2 bases; nucleotides not matched to a gene: 4. The CDR3 contains 15 residues. This clone has ten or more counts. The antigen remains unidentified.

Sequenced: central memory CD4+ T cells from blood. This chain connects TRBV7-2 to TRBJ2-5; 10 bases are shared with TRBD1. The clonotype was recovered from a woman between 40 and 50 years old in good health. The CDR3 DNA is TGTGCCAGCAGCTACGACAGGGGGCTTCAAGAGACCCAGTACTTC. Residues: CASSYDRGLQETQYF.